This entry lists 24 T cell receptor beta chains sequenced from one sample in a study of T cell changes during pregnancy in multiple sclerosis. The repertoire was sequenced with immunoSEQ multiplex PCR; TCRdb's copy has only in-frame clones and lacks some. The sample holds approximately 22,000 clones; more than 75% are singletons and the top ten take around 0.74%. The sample here was CD4+ T cells from peripheral blood mononuclear cells, taken in the first trimester of pregnancy. Source of these receptors: a female donor in good health, enrolled as a control in a pregnancy study.

The chain has TRBV13 and TRBJ2-1; 7 nucleotides line up with TRBD2. Germline loops: CDR1 PRHDT, CDR2 FYEKMQ (reference sequence). The CDR3 sequence is 15 residues long. After removal of 1 base from V and 4 bases from J, the junction contained 4 bases not matched to a gene. The CDR3 DNA sequence: TGTGCCAGCAGCTTAGCGGGACTACTTTACAATGAGCAGTTCTTC. Its translation: CASSLAGLLYNEQFF. Together with reference TRBV13 and TRBJ2-1, the CDR3 gives the full variable domain: AAGVIQSPRHLIKEKRETATLKCYPIPRHDTVYWYQQGPGQDPQFLISFYEKMQSDKGSIPDRFSAQQFSDYHSELNMSSLELGDSALYFCASSLAGLLYNEQFFGPGTRLTVL.

The genes are TRBV15 and TRBJ2-7, with TRBD2 matching 7 bases. After removal of 0 bases from V and 5 bases from J, the junction contained 10 bases not matched to a gene. The CDR3 runs to 16 residues. Germline lookup yields CDR1 LNHNV and CDR2 YYDKDF (reference sequence). CDR3 loop: CATSRDLAGVINEQYF. DNA of the CDR3: TGTGCCACCAGCAGAGATCTCGCGGGAGTGATCAACGAGCAGTACTTC.

Details on this clone: Other DNA sequences in the sample encode the same CDR3. Written as DNA, the CDR3 is TGTGCCAGCAGCTTAGACCCGGGAACTTCTGAGCAGTTCTTC. Residues: CASSLDPGTSEQFF. The chain links TRBV11-2 to TRBJ2-1, with D tentatively TRBD2 (5 bases). Between the trimmed V and J ends, which lost 0 bases and 9 bases, there was a span of 12 bases. Germline V gene data show CDR1 as SGHAT and CDR2 as FQNNGV. The CDR3 contains 14 residues.

The gene calls are TRBV19 and TRBJ2-3; TRBD1 agrees at 7 bases. The V and J ends lost 5 bases and 1 base, in that order; junction bases with no gene match: 3. Per germline, CDR1 LNHDA and CDR2 SQIVND (reference sequence). The CDR3 loop spans 14 amino acids. The CDR3 region has the DNA TGTGCCAGTAGTCCGGGACAGCGCACAGATACGCAGTATTTT. It is translated as CASSPGQRTDTQYF.

This chain connects TRBV6-5 to TRBJ2-7; D is perhaps TRBD1 (6 bases). Germline values: CDR1 MNHEY, CDR2 SVGAGI. Trimming cost V 4 bases and J 1 base, with 11 bases left between them. The CDR3 has 14 amino acids. CDR3 bases: TGTGCCAGCAGTTCCCAGACAGGATCCTACGAGCAGTACTTC. It specifies CASSSQTGSYEQYF.

This clone was seen a single time. V gene TRBV7-3 combines with J gene TRBJ1-2; unclear D gene. V lost 4 bases and J lost 6, with 15 bases in between. The CDR3 totals 14 residues. Germline loops: CDR1 SGHTA, CDR2 FQGTGA. The CDR3 coding sequence is TGTGCCAGCAGCTCCAGAGGTGGCTCTGATGGCTACACCTTC. Its translation: CASSSRGGSDGYTF. The whole variable domain, remainder taken from reference TRBV7-3 and TRBJ1-2, is GAGVSQTPSNKVTEKGKYVELRCDPISGHTALYWYRQSLGQGPEFLIYFQGTGAADDSGLPNDRFFAVRPEGSVSTLKIQRTERGDSAVYLCASSSRGGSDGYTFGSGTRLTVV.

This chain joins TRBV4-2 and TRBJ2-5; 11 positions agree with TRBD2. Germline CDR1 LGHNA, CDR2 YNFKEQ. J gave up 1 base and V 2 bases, and 3 bases lay outside the gene matches. This CDR3 has 16 amino acids. The CDR3 DNA follows: TGTGCCAGCAGCCAATCCGGGACTAGCGGCCAAGAGACCCAGTACTTC. It yields the protein CASSQSGTSGQETQYF.

The rearrangement joins TRBV7-6 to TRBJ1-5; no reliable D call. The CDR3 runs 13 residues. V was shortened by 7 bases and J by 4 bases, with 11 bases between the two germline ends. Looked up from germline, CDR1 is SGHVS and CDR2 is FNYEAQ. CDR3 in DNA: TGTGCCAGCAATGACGGGTTAAATCAGCCCCAGCATTTT. Encoded protein: CASNDGLNQPQHF.

The chain couples TRBV29-1 to TRBJ1-5; TRBD1 aligns across 7 bases. V gave up 7 bases and J gave up 4 bases; unmatched junction bases: 7. Germline V lookup: CDR1 SQVTM, CDR2 ANQGSEA. The CDR3 covers 13 residues. DNA of the CDR3: TGCAGCGCAAGCAGGGGGTCGAATCAGCCCCAGCATTTT. This gives the protein CSASRGSNQPQHF. The full variable domain, with the rest looked up from reference TRBV29-1 and TRBJ1-5, is SAVISQKPSRDICQRGTSLTIQCQVDSQVTMMFWYRQQPGQSLTLIATANQGSEATYESGFVIDKFPISRPNLTFSTLTVSNMSPEDSSIYLCSASRGSNQPQHFGDGTRLSIL.

The rearrangement uses TRBV5-1 and TRBJ2-1, with 8 bases identical to TRBD1. J lost 7 bases, V lost 0 bases, and 3 bases had no gene match. Germline-derived CDR1 and CDR2 are SGHRS and YFSETQ. This CDR3 has 14 amino acids. The CDR3 reads CASSLGGQVNEQFF. The CDR3, as DNA: TGCGCCAGCAGCTTGGGGGGACAGGTTAATGAGCAGTTCTTC. Drawing the rest from reference TRBV5-1 and TRBJ2-1, the complete variable domain is KAGVTQTPRYLIKTRGQQVTLSCSPISGHRSVSWYQQTPGQGLQFLFEYFSETQRNKGNFPGRFSGRQFSNSRSEMNVSTLELGDSALYLCASSLGGQVNEQFFGPGTRLTVL.

This chain connects TRBV6-5 to TRBJ1-4; 8 bases map to TRBD1. The CDR3 covers 12 residues. Germline V gives CDR1 MNHEY, CDR2 SVGAGI. V shed 6 bases and J 10 bases; nucleotides not matched to a gene: 4. The CDR3: CASRTGDGKLFF. As DNA, the CDR3 is TGTGCCAGCAGGACAGGGGACGGAAAACTGTTTTTT.

The CDR3 coding sequence is TGTGCCAGCAGTTCTACAGGGGCAATTAGCACAGATACGCAGTATTTT. Translating it yields CASSSTGAISTDTQYF. The chain employs TRBV5-5 and TRBJ2-3, with 7 bases aligning to TRBD1. CDR1 is SGHKS, CDR2 YYEKEE, per germline (reference sequence). CDR3 length: 16 residues. The V and J ends lost 5 bases and 0 bases, in that order; junction bases with no gene match: 9.

The chain links TRBV19 to TRBJ2-5, with D perhaps matching TRBD1 (6 bases). Germline CDR1 and CDR2: LNHDA and SQIVND (reference sequence). V lost 7 bases and J 2 bases, leaving 14 bases between the germline ends. This CDR3 region has 14 residues. The DNA of the CDR3 is TGTGCCAGTAAACAGGGCCCCCATCAAGAGACCCAGTACTTC. Translated: CASKQGPHQETQYF.

The chain carries TRBV29-1 and TRBJ2-2; weak D call: TRBD2 (5 bases). The CDR3 consists of 14 residues. V lost 5 bases, J lost 2 bases, and 12 bases lay in between. The germline gives CDR1 SQVTM, CDR2 ANQGSEA. CDR3 bases: TGCAGCGTTCGAGGGTTCCCTAACACCGGGGAGCTGTTTTTT. It translates to CSVRGFPNTGELFF.

V and J are TRBV19 and TRBJ1-2, with D maybe TRBD1 (5 bases). In germline, CDR1 is LNHDA, CDR2 SQIVND (reference sequence). V was trimmed by 0 bases and J by 4 bases, leaving 12 bases between them. The CDR3 sequence is 15 residues long. For the CDR3, the DNA is TGTGCCAGTAGTATAGATTCGCAGGGCCCCTATGGCTACACCTTC. Its translation is CASSIDSQGPYGYTF. The whole variable domain, remainder taken from reference TRBV19 and TRBJ1-2, is DGGITQSPKYLFRKEGQNVTLSCEQNLNHDAMYWYRQDPGQGLRLIYYSQIVNDFQKGDIAEGYSVSREKKESFPLTVTSAQKNPTAFYLCASSIDSQGPYGYTFGSGTRLTVV.

This clone was counted a few times. The CDR3 here is CASSPGGTEAFF. The CDR3 DNA sequence: TGTGCCAGCAGCCCTGGGGGGACTGAAGCTTTCTTT. The chain is built from TRBV6-5 and TRBJ1-1, with D possibly being TRBD1 (5 bases). V was clipped by 6 bases and J by 5 bases, with 10 bases between them. The CDR3 length is 12 residues. Per germline, CDR1 MNHEY and CDR2 SVGAGI.

V usage is TRBV15 and J usage is TRBJ1-1; no definite D call. The CDR3 spans 16 residues. Germline-derived CDR1 and CDR2 are LNHNV and YYDKDF (reference sequence). V shed 0 bases and J shed 6 bases, with 17 bases lying between them. CDR3 nucleotides: TGTGCCACCAGCAGAGATGCAGGAGGAGGGTACGCTGAAGCTTTCTTT. This gives the protein CATSRDAGGGYAEAFF.

V gene TRBV10-1 combines with J gene TRBJ2-3, with 8 bases identical to TRBD1. The V gene's germline CDR1 is WNHNN and CDR2 SYGVQD (reference sequence). The trim removed 6 bases at V and 0 bases at J, leaving 5 bases unmatched. This CDR3 region has 15 residues. CDR3 residues: CASRPGQGSTDTQYF. The CDR3 DNA reads as TGCGCCAGCAGACCCGGACAGGGTAGCACAGATACGCAGTATTTT.

This clone appeared a single time. The gene calls are TRBV9 and TRBJ2-7; weak D call: TRBD1 (5 bases). V was pared by 4 bases and J by 7 bases, with 12 bases between. The CDR3 totals 12 residues. Germline CDR1 and CDR2: SGDLS and YYNGEE. The CDR3 bases are TGTGCCAGCAGCATCCATAGGGGAGAGCAGTACTTC. Residues: CASSIHRGEQYF.

The rearrangement joins TRBV5-1 to TRBJ2-3; 7 bases line up with TRBD1. The CDR3 is 12 residues long. Germline trimming cut 10 bases from V and 5 bases from J; bases unmatched to any gene: 7. Germline assignment: CDR1 SGHRS and CDR2 YFSETQ. The CDR3 nucleotides are TGCGCCTCTCAAGGGGGCGGAGATACGCAGTATTTT. The encoded protein is CASQGGGDTQYF.

The V call is TRBV18, the J call TRBJ1-5; D might be TRBD1 (6 bases). Trimming removed 6 bases from V and 0 bases from J, with 12 bases in between. Per germline, CDR1 KGHSH and CDR2 LQKENI. The CDR3 has 15 residues. CDR3 protein: CASSTKGDSNQPQHF. The CDR3 nucleotides are TGTGCCAGCTCCACCAAGGGGGATAGCAATCAGCCCCAGCATTTT. The full variable domain, completed using reference TRBV18 and TRBJ1-5, is NAGVMQNPRHLVRRRGQEARLRCSPMKGHSHVYWYRQLPEEGLKFMVYLQKENIIDESGMPKERFSAEFPKEGPSILRIQQVVRGDSAAYFCASSTKGDSNQPQHFGDGTRLSIL.

CDR3 amino acids: CAWRPQGAGEKLFF. CDR3 coding DNA: TGTGCCTGGAGACCTCAAGGAGCGGGGGAAAAACTGTTTTTT. V usage is TRBV30 and J usage is TRBJ1-4; D unclear. The germline V and J ends were trimmed by 3 bases and 8 bases, with 16 bases remaining between them. The germline gives CDR1 GTSNPN, CDR2 SVGIG (reference sequence). The CDR3 consists of 14 residues.

J is TRBJ2-7 and V is TRBV28, with TRBD2 identical over 8 bases. The germline V gene has CDR1 MDHEN and CDR2 SYDVKM. The V gene end was trimmed by 5 bases and the J gene end by 6 bases; junction bases not matched to a gene: 9. The CDR3 extends over 14 amino acids. CDR3 region: CASSPLAGTLEQYF. DNA for the CDR3: TGTGCCAGCAGTCCGCTAGCGGGTACGCTCGAGCAGTACTTC. The full variable domain, its missing parts supplied by reference TRBV28 and TRBJ2-7, is DVKVTQSSRYLVKRTGEKVFLECVQDMDHENMFWYRQDPGLGLRLIYFSYDVKMKEKGDIPEGYSVSREKKERFSLILESASTNQTSMYLCASSPLAGTLEQYFGPGTRLTVT.

This clone was recorded only once. The J gene is TRBJ2-7, the V gene TRBV5-1; TRBD1 might be the D (7 bases). The V end was cut by 4 bases, the J end by 4 bases, with 21 bases between. The V gene's germline CDR1 is SGHRS and CDR2 YFSETQ. The CDR3 sequence is 16 residues long. CDR3 sequence reads: CASSHRGWQGGYEQYF. In DNA, the CDR3 is TGCGCCAGCAGCCACCGAGGTTGGCAGGGGGGTTACGAGCAGTACTTC.